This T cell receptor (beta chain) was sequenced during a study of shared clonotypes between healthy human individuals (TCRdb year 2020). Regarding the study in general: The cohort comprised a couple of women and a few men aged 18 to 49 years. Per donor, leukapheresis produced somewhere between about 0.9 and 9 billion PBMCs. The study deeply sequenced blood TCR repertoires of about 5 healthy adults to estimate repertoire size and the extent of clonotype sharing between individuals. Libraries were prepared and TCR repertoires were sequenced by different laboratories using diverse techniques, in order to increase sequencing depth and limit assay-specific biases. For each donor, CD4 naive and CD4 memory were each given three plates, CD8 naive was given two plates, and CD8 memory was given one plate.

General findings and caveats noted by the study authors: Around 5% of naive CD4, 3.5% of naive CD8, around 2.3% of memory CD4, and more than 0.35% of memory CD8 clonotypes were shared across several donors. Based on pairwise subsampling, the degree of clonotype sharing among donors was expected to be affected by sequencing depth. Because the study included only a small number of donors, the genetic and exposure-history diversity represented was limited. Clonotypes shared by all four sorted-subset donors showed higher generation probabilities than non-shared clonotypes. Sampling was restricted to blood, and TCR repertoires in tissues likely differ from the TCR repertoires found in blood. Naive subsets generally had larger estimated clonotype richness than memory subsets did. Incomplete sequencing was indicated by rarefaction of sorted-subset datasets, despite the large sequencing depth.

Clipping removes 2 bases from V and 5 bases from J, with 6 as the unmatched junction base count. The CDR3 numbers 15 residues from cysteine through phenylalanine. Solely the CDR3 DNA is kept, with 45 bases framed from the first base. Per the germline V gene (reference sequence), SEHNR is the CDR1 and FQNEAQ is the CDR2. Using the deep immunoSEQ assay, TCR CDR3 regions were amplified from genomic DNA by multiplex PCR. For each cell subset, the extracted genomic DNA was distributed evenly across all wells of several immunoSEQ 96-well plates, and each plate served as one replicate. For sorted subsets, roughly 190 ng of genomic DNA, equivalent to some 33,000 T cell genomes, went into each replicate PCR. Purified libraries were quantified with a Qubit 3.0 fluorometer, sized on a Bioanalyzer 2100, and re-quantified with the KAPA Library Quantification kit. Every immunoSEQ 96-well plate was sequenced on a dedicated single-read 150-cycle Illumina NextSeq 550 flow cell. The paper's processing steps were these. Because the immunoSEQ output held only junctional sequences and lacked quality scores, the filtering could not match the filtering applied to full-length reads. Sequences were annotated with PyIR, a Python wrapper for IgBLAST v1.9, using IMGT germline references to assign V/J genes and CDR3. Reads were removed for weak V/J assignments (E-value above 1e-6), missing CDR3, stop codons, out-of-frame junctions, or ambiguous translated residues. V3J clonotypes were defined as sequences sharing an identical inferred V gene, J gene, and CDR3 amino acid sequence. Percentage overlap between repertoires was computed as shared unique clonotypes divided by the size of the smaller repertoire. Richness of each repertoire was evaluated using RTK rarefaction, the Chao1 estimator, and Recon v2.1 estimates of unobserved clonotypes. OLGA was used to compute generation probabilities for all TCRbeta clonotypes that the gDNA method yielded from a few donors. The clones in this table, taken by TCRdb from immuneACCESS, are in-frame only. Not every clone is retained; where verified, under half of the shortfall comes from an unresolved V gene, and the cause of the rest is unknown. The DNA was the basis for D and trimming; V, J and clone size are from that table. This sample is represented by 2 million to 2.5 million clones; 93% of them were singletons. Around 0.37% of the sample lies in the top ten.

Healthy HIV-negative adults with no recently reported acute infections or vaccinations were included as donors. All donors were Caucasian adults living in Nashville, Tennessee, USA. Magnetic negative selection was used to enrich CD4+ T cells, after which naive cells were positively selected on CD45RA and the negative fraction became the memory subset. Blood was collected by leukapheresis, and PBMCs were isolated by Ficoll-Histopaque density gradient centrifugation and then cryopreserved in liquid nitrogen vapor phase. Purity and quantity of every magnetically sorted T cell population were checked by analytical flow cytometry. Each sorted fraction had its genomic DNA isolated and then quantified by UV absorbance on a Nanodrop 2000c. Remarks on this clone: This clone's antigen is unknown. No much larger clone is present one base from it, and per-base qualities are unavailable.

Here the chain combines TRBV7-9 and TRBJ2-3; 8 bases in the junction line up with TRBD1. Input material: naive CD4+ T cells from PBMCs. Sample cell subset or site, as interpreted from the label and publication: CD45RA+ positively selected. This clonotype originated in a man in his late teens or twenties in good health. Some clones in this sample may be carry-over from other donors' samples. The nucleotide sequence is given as TGTGCCAGCAGCTTATCCCAGGGGGCAAAAGATACGCAGTATTTT. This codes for CASSLSQGAKDTQYF.